This TCR beta chain is drawn from a study of CD8+CD57+ T cells in acquired aplastic anemia. For the study at large: The DNA of sorted CD4+ and CD8+ cells averaged roughly 3.2 ug. CD4+ reads averaged about 10.8 million in healthy donors.

The use of genomic DNA as template underpinned the TCR beta VDJ and CDR3 profiling. TCRdb passed the reads through MiXCR, listing each CDR3 protein once. The table shows 100,000 to 150,000 distinct CDR3 sequences, with more than 35% occurring only once. V was shortened by 4 bases and J by 4 bases, with 12 bases between the two germline ends. The V gene's germline CDR1 is KGHDR and CDR2 SFDVKD. The CDR3 has 15 amino acids. Study observations and caveats: Twenty-nine CD8+ CDR3 sequences were shared between patients and controls. CD8+ Simpson's diversity did not differ significantly between patients and controls.

This clonotype occurred many times. What it binds is unknown. The chain employs TRBV24-1 and TRBJ2-2; D may match TRBD1 or TRBD2 (5 bases each). The specimen sequenced was sorted CD4+, CD8+, or CD8+CD57+ T cells (not recorded which) from PBMCs. The TCR originated in a human donor in good health, serving as a control. The CDR3 DNA is TGTGCCACCAGTGACCGCAGAGGGGTCACCGGGGAGCTGTTTTTT. Its translation is CATSDRRGVTGELFF.